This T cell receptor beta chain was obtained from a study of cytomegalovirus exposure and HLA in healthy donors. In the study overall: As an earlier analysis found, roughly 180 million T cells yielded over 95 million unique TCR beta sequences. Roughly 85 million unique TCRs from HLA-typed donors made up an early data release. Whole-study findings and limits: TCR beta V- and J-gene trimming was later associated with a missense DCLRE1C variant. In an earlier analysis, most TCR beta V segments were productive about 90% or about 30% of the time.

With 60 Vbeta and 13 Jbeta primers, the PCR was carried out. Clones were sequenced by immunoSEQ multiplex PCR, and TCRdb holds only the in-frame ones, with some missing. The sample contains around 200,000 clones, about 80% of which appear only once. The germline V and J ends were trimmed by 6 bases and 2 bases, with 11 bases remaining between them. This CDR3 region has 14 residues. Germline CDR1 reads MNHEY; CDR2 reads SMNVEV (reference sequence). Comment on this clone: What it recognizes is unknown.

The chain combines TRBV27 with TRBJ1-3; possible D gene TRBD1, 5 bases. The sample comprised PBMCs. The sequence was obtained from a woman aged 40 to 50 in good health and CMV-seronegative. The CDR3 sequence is CASRDSATGNTIYF. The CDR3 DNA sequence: TGTGCCAGCAGAGACAGTGCTACTGGAAACACCATATATTTT.